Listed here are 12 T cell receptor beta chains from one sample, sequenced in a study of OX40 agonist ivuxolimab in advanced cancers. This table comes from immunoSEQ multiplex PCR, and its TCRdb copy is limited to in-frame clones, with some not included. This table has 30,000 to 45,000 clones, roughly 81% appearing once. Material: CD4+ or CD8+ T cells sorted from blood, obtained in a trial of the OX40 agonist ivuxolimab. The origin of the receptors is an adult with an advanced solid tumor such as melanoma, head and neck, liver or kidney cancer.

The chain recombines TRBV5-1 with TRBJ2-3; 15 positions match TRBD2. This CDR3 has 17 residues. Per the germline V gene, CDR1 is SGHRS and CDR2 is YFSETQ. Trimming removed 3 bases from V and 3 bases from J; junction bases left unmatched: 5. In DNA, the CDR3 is TGCGCCAGCAGCTCCGGACTAGCGGGGGGGAGGACAGATACGCAGTATTTT. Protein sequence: CASSSGLAGGRTDTQYF.

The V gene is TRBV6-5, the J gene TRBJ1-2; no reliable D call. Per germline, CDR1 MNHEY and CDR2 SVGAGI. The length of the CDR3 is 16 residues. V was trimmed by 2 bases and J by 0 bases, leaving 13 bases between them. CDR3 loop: CASSYPMGSANYGYTF. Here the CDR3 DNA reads TGTGCCAGCAGTTACCCCATGGGCTCGGCTAACTATGGCTACACCTTC.

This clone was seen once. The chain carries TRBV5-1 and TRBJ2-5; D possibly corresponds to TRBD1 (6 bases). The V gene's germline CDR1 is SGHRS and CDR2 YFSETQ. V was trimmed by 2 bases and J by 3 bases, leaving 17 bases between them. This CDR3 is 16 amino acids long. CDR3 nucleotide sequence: TGCGCCAGCAGCTTCACAGGGAGCAGCCATAAAGAGACCCAGTACTTC. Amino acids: CASSFTGSSHKETQYF.

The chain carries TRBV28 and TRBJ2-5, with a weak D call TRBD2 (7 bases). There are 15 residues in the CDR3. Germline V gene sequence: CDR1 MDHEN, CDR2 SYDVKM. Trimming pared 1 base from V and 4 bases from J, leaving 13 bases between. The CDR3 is CASSLSRGLTETQYF. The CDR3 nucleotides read TGTGCCAGCAGTTTATCGCGGGGGCTAACAGAGACCCAGTACTTC.

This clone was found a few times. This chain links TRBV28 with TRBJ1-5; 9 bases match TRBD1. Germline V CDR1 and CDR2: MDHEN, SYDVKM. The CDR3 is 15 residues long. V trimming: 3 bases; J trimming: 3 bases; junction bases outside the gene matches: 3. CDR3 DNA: TGTGCCAGCAGTTTGTGGGACAGGGCCAATCAGCCCCAGCATTTT. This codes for CASSLWDRANQPQHF.

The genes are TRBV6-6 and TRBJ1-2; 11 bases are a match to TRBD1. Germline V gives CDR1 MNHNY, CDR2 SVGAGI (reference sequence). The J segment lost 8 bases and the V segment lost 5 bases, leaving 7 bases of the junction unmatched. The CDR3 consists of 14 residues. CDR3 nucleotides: TGTGCCAGCAGTCACCGGGACAGGGGGTTCGGCTACACCTTC. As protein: CASSHRDRGFGYTF.

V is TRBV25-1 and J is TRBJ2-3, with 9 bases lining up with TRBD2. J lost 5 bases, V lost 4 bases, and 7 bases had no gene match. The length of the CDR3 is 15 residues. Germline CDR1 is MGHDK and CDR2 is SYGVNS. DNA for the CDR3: TGTGCCAGCAGTGTTAGCGGGAGAGGTGGAGATACGCAGTATTTT. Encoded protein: CASSVSGRGGDTQYF.

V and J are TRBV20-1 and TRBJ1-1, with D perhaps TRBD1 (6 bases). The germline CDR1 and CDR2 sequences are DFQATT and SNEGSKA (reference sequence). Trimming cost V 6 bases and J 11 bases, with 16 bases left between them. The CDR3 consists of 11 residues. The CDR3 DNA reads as TGCAGTGCCCGCCAAGGGGGGGCCGCTTTCTTT. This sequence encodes CSARQGGAAFF.

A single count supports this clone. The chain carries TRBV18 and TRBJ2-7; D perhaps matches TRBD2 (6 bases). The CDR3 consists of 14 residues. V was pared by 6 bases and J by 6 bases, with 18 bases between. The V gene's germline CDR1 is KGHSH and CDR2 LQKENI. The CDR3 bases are TGTGCCAGCTCCCTTGGGAGGCTCCTAGGCGAGCAGTACTTC. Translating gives CASSLGRLLGEQYF.

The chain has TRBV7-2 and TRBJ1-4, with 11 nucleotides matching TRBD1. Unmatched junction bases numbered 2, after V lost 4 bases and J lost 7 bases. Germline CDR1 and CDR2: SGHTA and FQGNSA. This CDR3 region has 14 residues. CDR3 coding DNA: TGTGCCAGCAGCTCGGACAGGGGGCTTGAAAAACTGTTTTTT. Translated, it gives CASSSDRGLEKLFF.

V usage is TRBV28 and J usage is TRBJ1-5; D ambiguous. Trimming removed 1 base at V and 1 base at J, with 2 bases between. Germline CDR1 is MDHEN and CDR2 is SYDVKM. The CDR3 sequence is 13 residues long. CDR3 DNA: TGTGCCAGCAGTTTATTCAGCAATCAGCCCCAGCATTTT. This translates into CASSLFSNQPQHF.

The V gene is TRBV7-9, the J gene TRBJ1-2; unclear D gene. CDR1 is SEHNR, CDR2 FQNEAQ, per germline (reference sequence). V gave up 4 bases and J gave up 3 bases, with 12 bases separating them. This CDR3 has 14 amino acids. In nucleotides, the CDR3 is TGTGCCAGCAGCTCGACCCGACGGTACTATGGCTACACCTTC. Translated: CASSSTRRYYGYTF.